This passage covers 17 T cell receptor beta chains from one sample sequenced in a study of OX40 agonist ivuxolimab in advanced cancers. TCRdb's table, derived via immunoSEQ multiplex PCR, lists solely in-frame clones and lacks some. The sample carries roughly 64,000 clones, about four fifths recorded once. Source: CD4+ or CD8+ T cells sorted from blood, taken in a trial of the OX40 agonist ivuxolimab. The receptors shown here come from an adult with an advanced solid tumor such as melanoma, head and neck, liver or kidney cancer.

On this clone itself: One end of the junction varies from germline; a read error may be responsible. V usage is TRBV7-7 and J usage is TRBJ1-1, with no clear D. This CDR3 contains 13 residues. Germline CDR1 is SSHAT and CDR2 is FNYEAQ (reference sequence). CDR3 nucleotides: TGTGCTAGCAGCCCAGACCTGAACACTGAAGCTTTCTTT. Its translation: CASSPDLNTEAFF.

V usage is TRBV7-9 and J usage is TRBJ1-2; 8 bases map to TRBD1. The germline V gene has CDR1 SEHNR and CDR2 FQNEAQ (reference sequence). This CDR3 comprises 16 residues. Trimming removed 5 bases from V and 0 bases from J; junction bases left unmatched: 8. CDR3 amino acids: CASSPTTGEANYGYTF. CDR3 DNA sequence: TGTGCCAGCAGCCCCACGACAGGGGAGGCTAACTATGGCTACACCTTC.

The rearrangement joins TRBV9 to TRBJ2-1, with 10 bases that match TRBD1. Germline assignment: CDR1 SGDLS and CDR2 YYNGEE. V shed 0 bases, J shed 5 bases, and the junction held 8 bases outside the gene matches. The CDR3 contains 17 residues. CDR3 sequence: CASSVGRGQGVNNEQFF. In nucleotides, the CDR3 is TGTGCCAGCAGCGTAGGTAGAGGACAGGGGGTCAACAATGAGCAGTTCTTC.

This rearrangement joins TRBV7-2 to TRBJ2-7; tentatively, D is TRBD1 (5 bases). The germline gives CDR1 SGHTA, CDR2 FQGNSA. The CDR3 extends over 13 amino acids. Trimming took off 4 bases at V and 2 bases at J, with 9 bases between the two ends. Written as DNA, the CDR3 is TGTGCCAGCAGCTGGGGCCCAACCTACGAGCAGTACTTC. Protein: CASSWGPTYEQYF.

The chain couples TRBV2 to TRBJ2-5; 7 nucleotides match TRBD1. The end of the DNA aligns better with TRBJ2-7, so the J call may be wrong. There are 13 residues in the CDR3. CDR1 and CDR2 from the germline V gene are SNHLY and FYNNEI. The CDR3 coding sequence is TGTGCCAGCAGCGCCGGGACAGAGTACGAGCAGTACTTC. The encoded protein is CASSAGTEYEQYF.

The chain joins TRBV19 to TRBJ1-1; TRBD1 matches at 7 bases. CDR1 and CDR2 from the germline V gene are LNHDA and SQIVND (reference sequence). The CDR3 covers 16 residues. After removal of 7 bases from V and 6 bases from J, the junction contained 17 bases not matched to a gene. CDR3 loop: CASNPITGRGVSEAFF. As DNA, the CDR3 is TGTGCCAGTAATCCCATAACAGGCAGGGGGGTCTCTGAAGCTTTCTTT.

The V call is TRBV2, the J call TRBJ1-5; weak D call: TRBD1 (6 bases). This CDR3 region has 15 residues. Trimming took 4 bases from V and 3 from J, leaving 13 bases between them. Germline CDR1 is SNHLY and CDR2 is FYNNEI. The CDR3 DNA sequence: TGTGCCAGCAGTGGTATAACAGGGCCCAATCAGCCCCAGCATTTT. This codes for CASSGITGPNQPQHF.

Written as DNA, the CDR3 is TGCGCCAGCAGCTCAACAGAGACCCAGTACTTC. Translation: CASSSTETQYF. This chain connects TRBV5-1 to TRBJ2-5; D uncertain. The germline CDR1 and CDR2 sequences are SGHRS and YFSETQ. V was cut by 3 bases and J by 4 bases, with 4 bases left in between. This CDR3 has 11 residues. The whole variable domain, remainder taken from reference TRBV5-1 and TRBJ2-5, is KAGVTQTPRYLIKTRGQQVTLSCSPISGHRSVSWYQQTPGQGLQFLFEYFSETQRNKGNFPGRFSGRQFSNSRSEMNVSTLELGDSALYLCASSSTETQYFGPGTRLLVL.

This clone was counted once. This chain links TRBV11-1 with TRBJ2-5, with 8 bases aligning to TRBD1. The better agreement between TRBJ2-7 and the DNA end casts doubt on the J call. CDR3 length: 15 residues. CDR1 and CDR2 (germline): SGHAT, FQDESV (reference sequence). CDR3 sequence: CASSHRTGRWYEQYF. CDR3 nucleotides: TGTGCCAGCAGCCACCGGACAGGGAGATGGTACGAGCAGTACTTC.

Details on this clone: The sample contains more than one DNA sequence encoding this CDR3. This chain connects TRBV20-1 to TRBJ2-7; no reliable D call. Germline V lookup: CDR1 DFQATT, CDR2 SNEGSKA (reference sequence). V was shortened by 6 bases and J by 2 bases, with 8 bases between the two germline ends. The CDR3 has 11 amino acids. The CDR3 loop reads CSAGQTYEQYF. The CDR3 nucleotides are TGCAGTGCCGGCCAGACCTACGAGCAGTACTTC.

The chain carries TRBV15 and TRBJ1-2; 10 bases match TRBD1. CDR3 size: 17 residues. Germline V CDR1 and CDR2: LNHNV, YYDKDF (reference sequence). V lost 0 bases and J lost 8; bases outside the gene matches: 12. The CDR3 protein is CATSREITGTGVWGYTF. Here the CDR3 DNA reads TGTGCCACCAGCAGAGAAATAACCGGGACAGGGGTCTGGGGCTACACCTTC.

CDR3 residues: CASSVGLNTGELFF. In nucleotides, the CDR3 is TGTGCCAGCAGCGTCGGACTCAACACCGGGGAGCTGTTTTTT. The chain couples TRBV9 to TRBJ2-2; tentatively, D is TRBD2 (5 bases). The germline V gene encodes CDR1 SGDLS and CDR2 YYNGEE. V was trimmed by 2 bases and J by 2 bases, leaving 7 bases between them. CDR3 length: 14 residues.

This clone was detected only once. The chain links TRBV2 to TRBJ1-4; 10 bases are a match to TRBD1. V dropped 8 bases and J dropped 8; count of bases not matched to a gene: 8. This CDR3 spans 14 amino acids. Germline CDR1 reads SNHLY; CDR2 reads FYNNEI. CDR3: CASQGDRGREKLFF. CDR3 DNA sequence: TGTGCCAGCCAGGGAGACAGGGGGCGCGAAAAACTGTTTTTT. The whole variable domain, filled in from reference TRBV2 and TRBJ1-4, reads EPEVTQTPSHQVTQMGQEVILRCVPISNHLYFYWYRQILGQKVEFLVSFYNNEISEKSEIFDDQFSVERPDGSNFTLKIRSTKLEDSAMYFCASQGDRGREKLFFGSGTQLSVL.

The chain joins TRBV5-4 to TRBJ2-1; TRBD2 is a possible D gene (8 bases). Germline V gives CDR1 SGHNT, CDR2 YYREEE (reference sequence). This CDR3 is built from 15 residues. V was pared by 5 bases and J by 3 bases, with 15 bases between. CDR3 bases: TGTGCCAGCAGTTATAGCGGGGACAGCTACAATGAGCAGTTCTTC. Its protein is CASSYSGDSYNEQFF. The full variable domain, with the rest looked up from reference TRBV5-4 and TRBJ2-1, is ETGVTQSPTHLIKTRGQQVTLRCSSQSGHNTVSWYQQALGQGPQFIFQYYREEENGRGNFPPRFSGLQFPNYSSELNVNALELDDSALYLCASSYSGDSYNEQFFGPGTRLTVL.

The chain recombines TRBV18 with TRBJ2-2; 8 bases are a match to TRBD1. CDR3 length: 14 amino acids. The junction had 2 bases not matched to a gene; V was cut back by 3 bases and J by 5 bases. The germline gives CDR1 KGHSH, CDR2 LQKENI. CDR3 coding DNA: TGTGCCAGCTCACCGACAGGGGAAACCGGGGAGCTGTTTTTT. It encodes CASSPTGETGELFF. Full variable domain (missing parts from reference TRBV18 and TRBJ2-2): NAGVMQNPRHLVRRRGQEARLRCSPMKGHSHVYWYRQLPEEGLKFMVYLQKENIIDESGMPKERFSAEFPKEGPSILRIQQVVRGDSAAYFCASSPTGETGELFFGEGSRLTVL.

The chain links TRBV6-1 to TRBJ1-6; D unresolved. The CDR3 loop spans 14 amino acids. Germline V gene data show CDR1 as MNHNS and CDR2 as SASEGT. Trimming cost V 6 bases and J 1 base, with 7 bases left between them. For the CDR3, the DNA is TGTGCCAGCAGCGGGAGGTCCTATAATTCACCCCTCCACTTT. Its translation is CASSGRSYNSPLHF.

The chain has TRBV5-4 and TRBJ2-3; 12 bases are a match to TRBD2. The CDR3 runs to 16 residues. The J segment lost 0 bases and the V segment lost 5 bases, leaving 4 bases of the junction unmatched. Germline-derived CDR1 and CDR2 are SGHNT and YYREEE (reference sequence). The CDR3 sequence is CASSWGTSGSTDTQYF. CDR3 DNA sequence: TGTGCCAGCAGTTGGGGGACTAGCGGGAGCACAGATACGCAGTATTTT.